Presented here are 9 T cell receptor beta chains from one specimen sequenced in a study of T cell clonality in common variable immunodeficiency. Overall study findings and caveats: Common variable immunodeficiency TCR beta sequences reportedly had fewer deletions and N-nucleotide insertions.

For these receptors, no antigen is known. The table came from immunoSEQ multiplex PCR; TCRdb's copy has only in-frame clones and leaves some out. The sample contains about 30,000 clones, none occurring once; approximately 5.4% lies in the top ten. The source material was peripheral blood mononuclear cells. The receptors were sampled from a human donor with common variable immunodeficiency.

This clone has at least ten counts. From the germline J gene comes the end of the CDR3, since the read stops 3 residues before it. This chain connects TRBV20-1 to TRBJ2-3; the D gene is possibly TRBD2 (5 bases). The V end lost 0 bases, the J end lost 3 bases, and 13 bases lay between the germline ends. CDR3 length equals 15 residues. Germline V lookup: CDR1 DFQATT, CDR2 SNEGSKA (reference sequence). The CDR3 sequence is CSARDWERKTDTQYF. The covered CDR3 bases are TGCAGTGCTAGAGATTGGGAGCGGAAGACAGATACG.

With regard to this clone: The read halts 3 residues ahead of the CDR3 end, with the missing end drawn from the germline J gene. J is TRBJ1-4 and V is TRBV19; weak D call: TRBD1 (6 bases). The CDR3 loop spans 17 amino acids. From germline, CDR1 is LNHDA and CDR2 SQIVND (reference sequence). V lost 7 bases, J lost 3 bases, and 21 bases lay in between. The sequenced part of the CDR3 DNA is TGTGCCAGTACCCCTGGTAGGCACAGGGCCCCTAATGAAAAA. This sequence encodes CASTPGRHRAPNEK. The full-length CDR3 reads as CASTPGRHRAPNEKLFF.

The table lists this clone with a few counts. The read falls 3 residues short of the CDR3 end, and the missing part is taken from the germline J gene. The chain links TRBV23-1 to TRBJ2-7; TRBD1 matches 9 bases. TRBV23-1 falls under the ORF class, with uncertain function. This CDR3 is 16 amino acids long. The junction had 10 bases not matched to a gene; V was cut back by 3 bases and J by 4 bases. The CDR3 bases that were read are TGCGCCAGCAGTCAGCTAACCGGGACAGGGATATACGAG. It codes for CASSQLTGTGIYE. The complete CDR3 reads CASSQLTGTGIYEQYF.

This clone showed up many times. The CDR3 bases that were read are TGTGCCAGCAGCCAAAGGGGCGGGGGGGCTAATGAG. It codes for CASSQRGGGANE. The CDR3 reads in full as CASSQRGGGANEQFF. The J gene is TRBJ2-1, the V gene TRBV2; 9 bases fit TRBD2. Read coverage stops 3 residues before the CDR3 terminus; the germline J gene supplies the remainder. CDR1 SNHLY and CDR2 FYNNEI come from the germline V gene. V shed 6 bases, J shed 7 bases, and the junction held 10 bases outside the gene matches. This CDR3 has 15 residues.

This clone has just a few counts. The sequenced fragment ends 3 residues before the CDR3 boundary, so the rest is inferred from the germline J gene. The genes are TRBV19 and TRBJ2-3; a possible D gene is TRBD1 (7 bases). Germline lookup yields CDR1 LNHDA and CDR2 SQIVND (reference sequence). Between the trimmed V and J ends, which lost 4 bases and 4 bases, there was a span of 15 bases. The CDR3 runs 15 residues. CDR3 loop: CASSTSQGRSDTQYF. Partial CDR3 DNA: TGTGCCAGTAGTACGTCACAGGGGAGGTCAGATACG.

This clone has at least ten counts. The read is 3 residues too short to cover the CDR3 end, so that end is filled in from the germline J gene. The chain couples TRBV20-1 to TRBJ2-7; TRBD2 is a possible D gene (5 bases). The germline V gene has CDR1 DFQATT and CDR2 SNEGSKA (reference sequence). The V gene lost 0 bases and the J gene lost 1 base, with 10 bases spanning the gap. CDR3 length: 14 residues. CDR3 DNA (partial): TGCAGTGCTAGAGATGTTCGGGGTTCCTACGAG. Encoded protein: CSARDVRGSYE. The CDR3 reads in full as CSARDVRGSYEQYF.

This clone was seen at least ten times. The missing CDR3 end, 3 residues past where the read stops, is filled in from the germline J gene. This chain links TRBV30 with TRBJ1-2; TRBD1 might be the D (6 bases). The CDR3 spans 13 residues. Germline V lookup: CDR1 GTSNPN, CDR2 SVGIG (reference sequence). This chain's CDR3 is CAWSVLGAGGYTF. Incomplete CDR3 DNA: TGTGCCTGGAGTGTACTGGGGGCTGGGGGC.

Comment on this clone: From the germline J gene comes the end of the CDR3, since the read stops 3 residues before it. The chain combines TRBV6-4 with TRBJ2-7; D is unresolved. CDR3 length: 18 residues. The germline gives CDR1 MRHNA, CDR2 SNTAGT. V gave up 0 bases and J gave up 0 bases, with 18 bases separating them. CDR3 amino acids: CASSDSNFHGGSSYEQYF. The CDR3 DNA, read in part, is TGTGCCAGCAGTGACTCGAATTTTCACGGCGGAAGCTCCTACGAG.

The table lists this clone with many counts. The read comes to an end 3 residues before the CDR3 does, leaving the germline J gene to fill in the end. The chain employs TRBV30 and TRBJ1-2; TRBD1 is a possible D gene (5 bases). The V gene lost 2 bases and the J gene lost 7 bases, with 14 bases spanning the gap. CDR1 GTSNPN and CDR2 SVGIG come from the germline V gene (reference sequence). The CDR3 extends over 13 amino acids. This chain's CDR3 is CAWSFVGARGYTF. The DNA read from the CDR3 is TGTGCCTGGAGTTTCGTAGGGGCCCGTGGC.